This TCR beta chain stems from a study of Ad26.COV2.S vaccination and SARS-CoV-2 variants. V lost 5 bases, J lost 0 bases, and 1 base lay in between. The CDR3 runs 11 residues. The germline V gene encodes CDR1 SEHNR and CDR2 FQNEAQ (reference sequence). This table comes from immunoSEQ multiplex PCR, and its TCRdb copy is limited to in-frame clones, with some not included. The data contain over 130,000 clones, roughly 88% of them singletons. V is TRBV7-9 and J is TRBJ1-1, with unresolved D. The specimen comprised peripheral blood, sampled after recovery from COVID-19. This clonotype originated in a human donor who had recovered from COVID-19. CDR3 sequence: CASSVNTEAFF. The CDR3 region has the DNA TGTGCCAGCAGCGTGAACACTGAAGCTTTCTTT.